This T cell receptor (beta chain) is drawn from a study of T cells in Graves' hyperthyroidism and ophthalmopathy. Study conclusions and caveats: Most thyroid clonotypes expanded above 0.001 appeared in blood too.

RNA transcripts yielded amplified TCR beta CDR3 regions. The HTBI primer set was used in a first-round RT-PCR of the TCR CDR3. Via MiXCR, TCRdb re-called the multiplex PCR reads, giving one row per CDR3 protein. Counted here are about 530,000 distinct CDR3 sequences, roughly 17% occurring once; the ten biggest clones make up approximately 15%. This clonotype was counted between two and nine times. The antigen remains unidentified. Subjects with ophthalmopathy showed a Clinical Activity Score no lower than 3, a NOSPECS grade no lower than 4, and a duration shorter than 3 months. Patients with uncontrolled infections, other autoimmune diseases, pregnancy or lactation were excluded. Each diagnosis drew on symptoms, thyroxine, TRAb, thyroid ultrasound and orbital computed tomography findings. The CDR3 contains 14 residues. Germline CDR1 is KGHSH and CDR2 is LQKENI. Trimming shortened V by 2 bases and J by 6 bases, and 13 bases separated the two germline ends.

This chain uses TRBV18 with TRBJ1-2; D not certain. This TCR was sampled from a young woman with Graves' ophthalmopathy. The sequenced sample consisted of blood. The CDR3 protein is CASSPSGVEHGYTF. For the CDR3, the DNA is TGTGCCAGCTCACCATCTGGGGTGGAACATGGCTACACCTTC.